This record covers a single T cell receptor beta chain. This sample was included in a study of shared clonotypes between healthy human individuals. On the study more broadly: Donor ages ranged 18 to 49 years: a couple of women, a few men. Used for every donor were three CD4 naive, three CD4 memory, two CD8 naive and one CD8 memory plate.

Germline-derived CDR1 and CDR2 are LNHDA and SQIVND (reference sequence). CDR3 length equals 15 residues. An even split of each subset's genomic DNA across several immunoSEQ plates was performed. The assay was immunoSEQ multiplex PCR, and TCRdb's table has in-frame clones only and misses some. Counted here are around 600,000 clones, about 96% occurring once; the ten biggest clones make up about 0.06%. V usage is TRBV19 and J usage is TRBJ2-5; no reliable D call. Near its end, the DNA agrees better with TRBJ2-7, so the J call may be wrong. Sequenced: naive CD4+ T cells sorted from blood. Subset meaning: CD45RA+ positively selected. The clonotype was recovered from a woman aged 25 to 45 in good health. The CDR3 nucleotides are TGTGCCAGTAGTAGGACGCAACAGACCTTCTACGAGCAGTACTTC. Protein product: CASSRTQQTFYEQYF.